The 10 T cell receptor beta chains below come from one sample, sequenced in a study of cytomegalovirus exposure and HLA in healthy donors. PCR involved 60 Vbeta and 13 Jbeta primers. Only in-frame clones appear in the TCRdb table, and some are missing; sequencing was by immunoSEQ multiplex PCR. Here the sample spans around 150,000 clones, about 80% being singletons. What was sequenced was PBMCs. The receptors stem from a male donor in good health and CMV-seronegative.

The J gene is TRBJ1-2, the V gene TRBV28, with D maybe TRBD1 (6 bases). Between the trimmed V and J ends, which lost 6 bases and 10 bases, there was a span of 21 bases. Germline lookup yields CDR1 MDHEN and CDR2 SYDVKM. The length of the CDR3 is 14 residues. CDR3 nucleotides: TGTGCCAGCAGCGTACAGGGTTTATCCCCCGCCTACACCTTC. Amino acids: CASSVQGLSPAYTF.

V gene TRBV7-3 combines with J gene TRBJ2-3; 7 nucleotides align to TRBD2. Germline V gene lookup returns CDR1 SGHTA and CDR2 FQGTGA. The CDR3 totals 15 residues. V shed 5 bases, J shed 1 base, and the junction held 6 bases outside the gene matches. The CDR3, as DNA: TGTGCCAGCAGCCCGGGGGGTGAACGCACAGATACGCAGTATTTT. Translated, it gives CASSPGGERTDTQYF.

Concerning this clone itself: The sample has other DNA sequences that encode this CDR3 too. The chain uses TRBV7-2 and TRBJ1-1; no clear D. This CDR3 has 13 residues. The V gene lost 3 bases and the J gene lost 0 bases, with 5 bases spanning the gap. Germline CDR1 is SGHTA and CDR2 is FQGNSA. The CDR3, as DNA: TGTGCCAGCAGCTTCAGGCTGAACACTGAAGCTTTCTTT. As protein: CASSFRLNTEAFF.

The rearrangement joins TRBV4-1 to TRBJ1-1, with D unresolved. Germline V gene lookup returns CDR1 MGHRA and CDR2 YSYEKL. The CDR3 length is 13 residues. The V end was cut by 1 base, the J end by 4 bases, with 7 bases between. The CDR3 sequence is CASSQVDFTEAFF. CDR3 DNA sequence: TGCGCCAGCAGCCAAGTCGACTTCACTGAAGCTTTCTTT.

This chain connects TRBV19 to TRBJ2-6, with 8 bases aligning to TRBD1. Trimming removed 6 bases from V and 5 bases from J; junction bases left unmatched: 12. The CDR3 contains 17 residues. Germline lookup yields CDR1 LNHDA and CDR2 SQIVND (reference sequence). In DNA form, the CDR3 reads TGTGCCAGTAGCCCGGACAGGGCTCCTAACCGGGCCAACGTCCTGACTTTC. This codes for CASSPDRAPNRANVLTF.

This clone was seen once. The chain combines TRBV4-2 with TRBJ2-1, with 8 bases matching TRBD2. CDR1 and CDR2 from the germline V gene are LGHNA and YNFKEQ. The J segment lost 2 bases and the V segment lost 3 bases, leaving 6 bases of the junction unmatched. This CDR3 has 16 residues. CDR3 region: CASSQGLAGPYNEQFF. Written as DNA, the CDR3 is TGTGCCAGCAGCCAGGGGCTAGCGGGTCCCTACAATGAGCAGTTCTTC.

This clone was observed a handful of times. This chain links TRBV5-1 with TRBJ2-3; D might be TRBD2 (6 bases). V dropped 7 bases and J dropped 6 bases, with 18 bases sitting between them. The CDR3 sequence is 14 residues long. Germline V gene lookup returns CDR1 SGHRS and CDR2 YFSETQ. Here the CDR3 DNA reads TGCGCCAGCTCTGAAGGGACTGAGGAGGATACGCAGTATTTT. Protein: CASSEGTEEDTQYF.

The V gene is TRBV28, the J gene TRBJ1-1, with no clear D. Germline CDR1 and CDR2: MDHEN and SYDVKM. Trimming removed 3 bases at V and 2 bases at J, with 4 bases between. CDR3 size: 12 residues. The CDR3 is CASSFINTEAFF. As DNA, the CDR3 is TGTGCCAGCAGTTTCATTAACACTGAAGCTTTCTTT. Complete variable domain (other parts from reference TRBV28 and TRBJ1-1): DVKVTQSSRYLVKRTGEKVFLECVQDMDHENMFWYRQDPGLGLRLIYFSYDVKMKEKGDIPEGYSVSREKKERFSLILESASTNQTSMYLCASSFINTEAFFGQGTRLTVV.

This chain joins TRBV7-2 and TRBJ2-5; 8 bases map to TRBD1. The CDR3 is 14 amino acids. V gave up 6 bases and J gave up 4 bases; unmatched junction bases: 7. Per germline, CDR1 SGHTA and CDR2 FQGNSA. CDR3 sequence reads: CASRSGGSGETQYF. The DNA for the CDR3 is TGTGCCAGCAGATCAGGGGGCTCAGGAGAGACCCAGTACTTC.

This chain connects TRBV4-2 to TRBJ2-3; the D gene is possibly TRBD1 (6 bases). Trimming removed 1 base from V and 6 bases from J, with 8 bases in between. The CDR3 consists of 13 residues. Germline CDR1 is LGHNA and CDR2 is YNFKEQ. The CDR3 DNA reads TGTGCCAGCAGCCAAGGGGGGCCGGATACGCAGTATTTT. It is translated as CASSQGGPDTQYF.